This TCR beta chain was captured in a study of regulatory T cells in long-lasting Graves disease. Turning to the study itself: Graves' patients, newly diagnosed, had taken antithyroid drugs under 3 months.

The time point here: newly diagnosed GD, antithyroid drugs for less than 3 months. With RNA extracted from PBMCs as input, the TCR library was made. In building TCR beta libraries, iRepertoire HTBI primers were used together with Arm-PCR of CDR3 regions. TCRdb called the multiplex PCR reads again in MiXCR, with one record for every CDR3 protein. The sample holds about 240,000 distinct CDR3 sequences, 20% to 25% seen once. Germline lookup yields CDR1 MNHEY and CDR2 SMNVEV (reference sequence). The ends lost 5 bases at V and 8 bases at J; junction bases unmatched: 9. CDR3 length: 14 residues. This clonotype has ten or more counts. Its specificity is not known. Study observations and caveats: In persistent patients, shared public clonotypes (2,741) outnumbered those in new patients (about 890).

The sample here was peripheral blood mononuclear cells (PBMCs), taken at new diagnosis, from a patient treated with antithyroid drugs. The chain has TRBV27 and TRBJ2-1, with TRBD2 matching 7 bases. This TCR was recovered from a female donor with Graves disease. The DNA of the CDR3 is TGTGCCAGCAGTGAGGGCGGGAGCATCCATGAGCAGTTCTTC. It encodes CASSEGGSIHEQFF.